The clone carrying this TCR beta chain was seen more than once but under ten times. Its specificity is not known. This specimen comes from a study of T cell repertoires in cytomegalovirus infection. Study-level information: Recently identified HLA-C-restricted CMV epitopes were among the peptides used. Indications of both CMV infection and matching HLA type were provided by public TCR beta signatures. Overall study findings and caveats: Cumulated frequencies of public TCR beta families served to identify carriers of CMV plus the relevant HLA. The ex vivo response was dominated by HLA-C-restricted CMV-specific TCR beta clonotypes.

TCRdb reanalysed the reads using MiXCR and keeps one entry per CDR3 protein. The sample lists hundreds of thousands of distinct CDR3 sequences, approximately 30% seen once, with under 15% in the top ten. Germline V gene data show CDR1 as SGHVS and CDR2 as FNYEAQ. V lost 5 bases, J lost 6 bases, and 20 bases lay in between. CDR3 length equals 15 residues. The rearrangement uses TRBV7-6 and TRBJ2-7, with a tentative D call TRBD2 (7 bases). The TCR originated in a human donor in good health (CMV status not recorded). Some clones in this sample may be carry-over from other donors' samples. The material was cultured CD8+ T cells from PBMCs, obtained from culture after CMV antigen stimulation. As DNA, the CDR3 is TGTGCCAGCAGCGGGGGGGGGGGCCCGGGAACCGAGCAGTACTTC. Its protein product is CASSGGGGPGTEQYF.